The next 4 T cell receptor beta chains were all read from a single sample in a study of early T cells in non-severe SARS-CoV-2 infection (dated by TCRdb to the early 2020s). Library preparation was by 5' RACE. Sequencing used a NextSeq 500. TCRdb's own reprocessing of the public reads used fastp at Q25 and MiXCR and kept productive beta chains. Entries are consolidated by CDR3 protein sequence, retaining the most common genes and DNA. For this sample the table gives about 48,000 distinct CDR3 sequences, of which around 9.1% were detected only once. The ten largest account for roughly 8.3% of the sample. What was sequenced was whole blood. These TCRs come from an adult who was a healthcare worker with PCR-confirmed SARS-CoV-2 infection or an uninfected control (not recorded which).

This clonotype was recorded many times. J is TRBJ2-5 and V is TRBV11-2, with D possibly called TRBD1 or TRBD2 (7 bases each). Germline CDR1 and CDR2: SGHAT and FQNNGV. This CDR3 is 15 amino acids long. Deletions cut 5 bases from V and 4 bases from J, with 17 bases between. The CDR3 sequence: CASSPRGAGGETQYF. In nucleotides, the CDR3 is TGTGCCAGCAGCCCCCGGGGGGCAGGGGGAGAGACCCAGTACTTC.

This clonotype occurred a few times. The rearrangement joins TRBV5-1 to TRBJ2-1; 9 nucleotides line up with TRBD2. The CDR3 totals 16 residues. Per germline, CDR1 SGHRS and CDR2 YFSETQ. V shed 0 bases and J 7 bases; nucleotides not matched to a gene: 8. DNA for the CDR3: TGCGCCAGCAGCTTGGCTGGCGGGAGGGCCTCGAATGAGCAGTTCTTC. Protein: CASSLAGGRASNEQFF. The variable domain in full, completed from reference TRBV5-1 and TRBJ2-1, reads KAGVTQTPRYLIKTRGQQVTLSCSPISGHRSVSWYQQTPGQGLQFLFEYFSETQRNKGNFPGRFSGRQFSNSRSEMNVSTLELGDSALYLCASSLAGGRASNEQFFGPGTRLTVL.

J is TRBJ2-1 and V is TRBV5-5; 8 bases map to TRBD2. The germline CDR1 and CDR2 sequences are SGHKS and YYEKEE (reference sequence). V shed 2 bases and J 3 bases; nucleotides not matched to a gene: 13. CDR3 size: 18 residues. Here the CDR3 DNA reads TGTGCCAGCAGCTTAACCCCCCGGGAGACTAGCGACTACAATGAGCAGTTCTTC. Amino acids: CASSLTPRETSDYNEQFF.

This clonotype was seen more than once but under ten times. This chain connects TRBV2 to TRBJ1-2; D is possibly TRBD1 (5 bases). Germline CDR1 is SNHLY and CDR2 is FYNNEI. Trimming took 10 bases from V and 8 from J, leaving 17 bases between them. The CDR3 length is 12 residues. The CDR3 DNA is TGTGCCACCCTCCCCCAGGGAGAAGGCTACACCTTC. Translation gives CATLPQGEGYTF.